This is a list of T cell receptor beta chains from one sample in a study of T cell responses to AZD1222 COVID-19 vaccine. Sequenced by immunoSEQ multiplex PCR; TCRdb stores in-frame clones only, minus some. The repertoire has just under 85,000 clones, 70% to 90% of them found once; the top ten carry roughly 7.5%. The sequences come from peripheral blood, collected on day 0 of AZD1222 vaccination. The source is an adult in good health. The conserved cysteine and the conserved F or W are not part of the CDR3 here. The order of the fields is V gene, J gene, CDR3 length, clone size, CDR3 protein. Size tells how often a clone was seen (once, few, many) or the class of an expanded clone, and some rows leave it out.

V gene: TRBV5-8; J gene: TRBJ2-7; CDR3 length: 9; clone size: few; CDR3 protein: ASSFGGVVY
V gene: TRBV9; J gene: TRBJ1-4; CDR3 length: 14; clone size: NA; CDR3 protein: ASSVEQGATNEKLF
V gene: TRBV19; J gene: TRBJ2-5; CDR3 length: 10; clone size: NA; CDR3 protein: ASSSGGETQY
V gene: TRBV5-5; J gene: TRBJ1-5; CDR3 length: 12; clone size: NA; CDR3 protein: ASSPTIRGQPQH
V gene: TRBV28; J gene: TRBJ1-1; CDR3 length: 12; clone size: NA; CDR3 protein: ASSYSTMPDQAF
V gene: TRBV4-3; J gene: TRBJ1-2; CDR3 length: 13; clone size: NA; CDR3 protein: ASSQDLGETRGYT
V gene: TRBV13; J gene: TRBJ1-1; CDR3 length: 13; clone size: NA; CDR3 protein: ASSRQADRNTEAF
V gene: TRBV5-6; J gene: TRBJ1-3; CDR3 length: 14; clone size: NA; CDR3 protein: ASSGDVKSSGNTIY
V gene: TRBV6-2/TRBV6-3; J gene: TRBJ1-5; CDR3 length: 11; clone size: NA; CDR3 protein: ASSGDRNQPQH
V gene: TRBV5-1; J gene: TRBJ1-2; CDR3 length: 11; clone size: NA; CDR3 protein: ASSNRGDYGYT
V gene: TRBV9; J gene: TRBJ1-3; CDR3 length: 16; clone size: NA; CDR3 protein: ASSVSLINTPSGNTIY
V gene: TRBV7-2; J gene: TRBJ1-2; CDR3 length: 14; clone size: NA; CDR3 protein: ASSKRLTGANYGYT
V gene: TRBV6-6; J gene: TRBJ2-2; CDR3 length: 13; clone size: NA; CDR3 protein: ASSKGQENTGELF
V gene: TRBV11-1; J gene: TRBJ1-1; CDR3 length: 12; clone size: NA; CDR3 protein: ASSLRGQGTEAF
V gene: TRBV24-1; J gene: TRBJ2-1; CDR3 length: 13; clone size: NA; CDR3 protein: ATSDSGQVNNEQF
V gene: TRBV6-1; J gene: TRBJ1-2; CDR3 length: 12; clone size: NA; CDR3 protein: ASSEWGAGYGYT
V gene: TRBV19; J gene: TRBJ2-7; CDR3 length: 13; clone size: few; CDR3 protein: ASSILPGQSYEQY
V gene: TRBV3-1/TRBV3-2; J gene: TRBJ2-7; CDR3 length: 12; clone size: NA; CDR3 protein: ASSQGDQRYEQY
V gene: TRBV7-9; J gene: TRBJ1-3; CDR3 length: 15; clone size: NA; CDR3 protein: ASSPIGVRIPGNTIY
V gene: TRBV5-1; J gene: TRBJ1-1; CDR3 length: 11; clone size: once; CDR3 protein: ASSMTENTEAF
V gene: TRBV4-1; J gene: TRBJ1-2; CDR3 length: 13; clone size: NA; CDR3 protein: ASSQEGQGSYGYT
V gene: TRBV14; J gene: TRBJ1-2; CDR3 length: 10; clone size: NA; CDR3 protein: ASRGQGGGYT
V gene: TRBV4-2; J gene: TRBJ2-1; CDR3 length: 15; clone size: NA; CDR3 protein: ASSQDDGGVSYNEQF
V gene: TRBV28; J gene: TRBJ2-4; CDR3 length: 12; clone size: few; CDR3 protein: ASALGTVKNIQY
V gene: TRBV7-9; J gene: TRBJ2-2; CDR3 length: 13; clone size: NA; CDR3 protein: ASSLEVMNTGELF
V gene: TRBV10-3; J gene: TRBJ1-5; CDR3 length: 12; clone size: NA; CDR3 protein: AISPGEANQPQH
V gene: TRBV19; J gene: TRBJ1-5; CDR3 length: 14; clone size: NA; CDR3 protein: ASSRQTEGSNQPQH
V gene: TRBV10-3; J gene: TRBJ2-7; CDR3 length: 11; clone size: once; CDR3 protein: AISAGGSYEQY
V gene: TRBV7-2; J gene: TRBJ2-1; CDR3 length: 13; clone size: NA; CDR3 protein: ASSLLQSSYNEQF
V gene: TRBV2; J gene: TRBJ1-6; CDR3 length: 13; clone size: NA; CDR3 protein: ASSGGTGRNSPLH
V gene: TRBV6-6; J gene: TRBJ2-7; CDR3 length: 12; clone size: few; CDR3 protein: ASSRPGLSYEQY
V gene: TRBV5-4; J gene: TRBJ2-3; CDR3 length: 9; clone size: NA; CDR3 protein: ASALENTQY
V gene: TRBV7-9; J gene: TRBJ1-5; CDR3 length: 12; clone size: few; CDR3 protein: ASSLELGNQPQH
V gene: TRBV15; J gene: TRBJ1-1; CDR3 length: 13; clone size: NA; CDR3 protein: ATSRGEIWNTEAF
V gene: TRBV5-8; J gene: TRBJ2-7; CDR3 length: 13; clone size: NA; CDR3 protein: ASSSLAGGRQEQY
V gene: TRBV7-8; J gene: TRBJ1-1; CDR3 length: 13; clone size: NA; CDR3 protein: ASSPHGGRNTEAF
V gene: TRBV12-3/TRBV12-4; J gene: TRBJ1-1; CDR3 length: 11; clone size: NA; CDR3 protein: ASSPRRGTEAF
V gene: TRBV29-1; J gene: TRBJ1-2; CDR3 length: 9; clone size: NA; CDR3 protein: SAGTNYGYT
V gene: TRBV6-6; J gene: TRBJ1-5; CDR3 length: 11; clone size: NA; CDR3 protein: ASTPTANQPQH
V gene: TRBV3-1/TRBV3-2; J gene: TRBJ1-1; CDR3 length: 13; clone size: NA; CDR3 protein: ASSQVGTGKTEAF
V gene: TRBV6-5; J gene: TRBJ1-4; CDR3 length: 13; clone size: NA; CDR3 protein: ASGTTTGVNEKLF
V gene: TRBV19; J gene: TRBJ1-1; CDR3 length: 12; clone size: NA; CDR3 protein: ASSILAGNTEAF
V gene: TRBV7-2; J gene: TRBJ2-7; CDR3 length: 13; clone size: once; CDR3 protein: ASSLQGAGGLAQY
V gene: TRBV28; J gene: TRBJ2-2; CDR3 length: 15; clone size: NA; CDR3 protein: ASTTASRVRHTGELF
V gene: TRBV2; J gene: TRBJ1-1; CDR3 length: 12; clone size: NA; CDR3 protein: ASTAGRGATEAF
V gene: TRBV3-1/TRBV3-2; J gene: TRBJ1-4; CDR3 length: 13; clone size: NA; CDR3 protein: ASSQRGGTNEKLF
V gene: TRBV9; J gene: TRBJ1-1; CDR3 length: 13; clone size: NA; CDR3 protein: ASSATGVRGTEAF
V gene: TRBV7-8; J gene: TRBJ2-7; CDR3 length: 11; clone size: NA; CDR3 protein: ASSFGSSYEQY